This T cell receptor (beta chain) was sequenced during a study of early T cells in non-severe SARS-CoV-2 infection. Across the whole study: Sequencing of bulk RNA from unsorted whole blood was done, without chain pairing.

Whole-study findings and limits: Matching results from VDJdb favored anti-spike CD8 responses, leaving private and CD4 specificities undetected.

Details on this clonotype: Its antigen is still unknown.

CDR3 length: 14 amino acids. Germline assignment: CDR1 SQVTM and CDR2 ANQGSEA. V lost 3 bases and J 0 bases, leaving 6 bases between the germline ends. The protocol attached unique molecular identifiers to individual cDNA molecules. Using its own MiXCR run on the 5' RACE reads, TCRdb lists one record per CDR3 protein. The profile shows approximately 100,000 distinct CDR3 sequences, approximately 10% of them singletons. The source material was whole blood. The TCR originated in an adult who was a healthcare worker with PCR-confirmed SARS-CoV-2 infection or an uninfected control (not recorded which). The chain combines TRBV29-1 with TRBJ2-6; D gene unclear. The CDR3 sequence is CSVDVSSGANVLTF. The CDR3, as DNA: TGCAGCGTTGATGTGAGCTCTGGGGCCAACGTCCTGACTTTC.